The 30 T cell receptor beta chains presented below share a single source sample, sequenced in a study of radiation and T cells in renal cell carcinoma. Libraries were prepared by immunoSEQ multiplex PCR; TCRdb keeps only in-frame clonotypes and omits some of them. The profile covers 130,000 to 150,000 clones, with approximately 86% appearing a single time and 15% to 20% taken by the ten largest. Documented time point: blood 4 weeks post-SBRT, at nephrectomy. Indicated treatment: 15 Gy SBRT to primary tumor, nephrectomy 4 weeks later. Sequencing used blood, obtained from a patient whose treatment included radiotherapy and nephrectomy. The source is a woman between 45 and 60 years old with renal cell carcinoma.

The chain employs TRBV19 and TRBJ2-6; 8 bases line up with TRBD1. The CDR3 is 15 residues long. With 5 bases clipped from V and 2 bases from J, the junction kept 2 bases outside the gene matches. Germline CDR1 is LNHDA and CDR2 is SQIVND (reference sequence). The CDR3 nucleotides read TGTGCCAGTAGTTTGACAGGGGCTGGGGCCAACGTCCTGACTTTC. It is translated as CASSLTGAGANVLTF. Filled out from reference TRBV19 and TRBJ2-6, the complete variable domain reads DGGITQSPKYLFRKEGQNVTLSCEQNLNHDAMYWYRQDPGQGLRLIYYSQIVNDFQKGDIAEGYSVSREKKESFPLTVTSAQKNPTAFYLCASSLTGAGANVLTFGAGSRLTVL.

The V gene is TRBV7-9, the J gene TRBJ1-2; TRBD1 matches at 7 bases. The germline CDR1 and CDR2 sequences are SEHNR and FQNEAQ (reference sequence). Trimming at V came to 4 bases and at J to 4 bases, leaving 6 bases not matched to a gene. The CDR3 length is 14 residues. In DNA, the CDR3 is TGTGCCAGCAGCTATGCGACAGGGAGCTATGGCTACACCTTC. As protein: CASSYATGSYGYTF.

This clone was observed a handful of times. The V gene is TRBV27, the J gene TRBJ2-7; 11 positions match TRBD2. The CDR3 covers 14 residues. V was clipped by 6 bases and J by 7 bases; unmatched bases: 8. Germline lookup yields CDR1 MNHEY and CDR2 SMNVEV (reference sequence). The CDR3 loop reads CASSHGLAGREQYF. CDR3 nucleotides: TGTGCCAGCAGCCATGGACTAGCGGGCCGTGAGCAGTACTTC.

The rearrangement uses TRBV7-2 and TRBJ2-3, with no clear D. The CDR3 spans 15 residues. The germline V gene encodes CDR1 SGHTA and CDR2 FQGNSA. Trimming pared 5 bases from V and 2 bases from J, leaving 14 bases between. The CDR3: CASSRAGHSTDTQYF. The CDR3 nucleotides read TGTGCCAGCAGCCGGGCAGGCCACTCCACAGATACGCAGTATTTT.

The V call is TRBV2, the J call TRBJ1-5; 9 bases are shared with TRBD1. CDR3 length: 13 amino acids. In germline, CDR1 is SNHLY, CDR2 FYNNEI. With 10 bases clipped from V and 5 bases from J, the junction kept 6 bases outside the gene matches. The CDR3 region is CATRQGVHQPQHF. In DNA, the CDR3 is TGTGCCACTCGACAGGGGGTGCATCAGCCCCAGCATTTT.

CDR3 sequence (DNA): TGCAGTGCCACCAATCCCTACGAGCAGTACTTC. Its protein is CSATNPYEQYF. This chain uses TRBV20-1 with TRBJ2-7, with D unclear. Germline CDR1 DFQATT, CDR2 SNEGSKA (reference sequence). Trimming stripped 6 bases from V and 2 bases from J, with 8 bases between. The CDR3 covers 11 residues.

V gene TRBV10-3 combines with J gene TRBJ2-7; 13 nucleotides agree with TRBD2. Germline V gene lookup returns CDR1 ENHRY and CDR2 SYGVKD. The CDR3 sequence is 18 residues long. V lost 5 bases, J lost 6 bases, and 16 bases stayed unmatched. Here the CDR3 reads CAISTGTSGDFRLGEQYF. Written as DNA, the CDR3 is TGTGCCATCAGTACCGGGACTAGCGGGGATTTTCGATTGGGCGAGCAGTACTTC.

The table lists this clone with a few counts. The rearrangement links TRBV13 to TRBJ1-3; D unresolved. CDR1 and CDR2 (germline): PRHDT, FYEKMQ (reference sequence). The V gene lost 5 bases and the J gene lost 0 bases, with 11 bases spanning the gap. The CDR3 has 15 residues. The CDR3 DNA is TGTGCCAGCAGCCATGGACTAAACTCTGGAAACACCATATATTTT. Its translation is CASSHGLNSGNTIYF.

The chain couples TRBV5-4 to TRBJ2-6; 9 nucleotides agree with TRBD2. CDR1 and CDR2 (germline): SGHNT, YYREEE (reference sequence). The V segment lost 1 base and the J segment 3 bases; nucleotides outside the gene matches: 8. The CDR3 is 18 residues long. CDR3 sequence (DNA): TGTGCCAGCAGCTTGCGGCGGGGGGGTTCGATTGGGGCCAACGTCCTGACTTTC. Its protein product is CASSLRRGGSIGANVLTF.

The rearrangement links TRBV7-6 to TRBJ2-7, with D unresolved. CDR3 length: 15 amino acids. V lost 5 bases to trimming and J lost 0 bases, with 14 bases between them. Germline V gene lookup returns CDR1 SGHVS and CDR2 FNYEAQ. The CDR3 spells CASSKGPLSSYEQYF. CDR3 nucleotides: TGTGCCAGCAGCAAAGGTCCTCTTTCCTCCTACGAGCAGTACTTC.

This clone appeared a single time. The rearrangement links TRBV19 to TRBJ1-5; 9 bases match TRBD1. The CDR3 has 18 residues. Losses at the gene ends were 8 bases for V and 0 bases for J; bases not matched to a gene: 14. Germline assignment: CDR1 LNHDA and CDR2 SQIVND (reference sequence). CDR3 nucleotides: TGTGCCAGTTATCCGGGACAGGGCGGCTTGTATAGCAATCAGCCCCAGCATTTT. The encoded protein is CASYPGQGGLYSNQPQHF.

The chain is built from TRBV6-6 and TRBJ2-2; the D is unclear. This CDR3 has 16 amino acids. V lost 2 bases and J 6 bases, leaving 16 bases between the germline ends. CDR1 and CDR2 (germline): MNHNY, SVGAGI (reference sequence). CDR3 nucleotide sequence: TGTGCCAGCAGTTACCCCTCAGGAATGGGGTCCGGGGAGCTGTTTTTT. Translating gives CASSYPSGMGSGELFF.

The chain uses TRBV5-6 and TRBJ2-1; possibly TRBD1 for D (5 bases). Germline-derived CDR1 and CDR2 are SGHDT and YYEEEE. Trimming stripped 4 bases from V and 2 bases from J, with 10 bases between. The CDR3 has 14 amino acids. The CDR3 sequence is CASSPKGTYNEQFF. The CDR3 bases are TGTGCCAGCAGCCCGAAGGGGACCTACAATGAGCAGTTCTTC.

The CDR3 loop reads CASSSTDYPSGNTIYF. Here the CDR3 DNA reads TGTGCCAGCAGCAGTACGGACTATCCCTCTGGAAACACCATATATTTT. The chain employs TRBV9 and TRBJ1-3; D is unclear. CDR3 length equals 16 residues. The germline V and J ends were trimmed by 4 bases and 0 bases, with 14 bases remaining between them. CDR1 and CDR2 from the germline V gene are SGDLS and YYNGEE.

This sequence joins TRBV5-4 and TRBJ2-1; tentatively, D is TRBD2 (5 bases). The V and J ends lost 0 bases and 0 bases respectively, with 19 bases between them. CDR3 length equals 19 residues. The germline V gene encodes CDR1 SGHNT and CDR2 YYREEE (reference sequence). The CDR3 sequence: CASSLASGRGSVSYNEQFF. For the CDR3, the DNA is TGTGCCAGCAGCTTGGCGTCAGGCCGAGGGTCCGTCTCCTACAATGAGCAGTTCTTC.

CDR3 coding DNA: TGCGCCAGCAGCCAAGGTCACTCTGGAAACACCATATATTTT. Its protein product is CASSQGHSGNTIYF. The rearrangement links TRBV4-1 to TRBJ1-3; D not resolved. With 1 base removed from V and 0 bases from J, the gap between germline ends came to 4 bases. Germline lookup yields CDR1 MGHRA and CDR2 YSYEKL. The CDR3 contains 14 residues.

V is TRBV7-8 and J is TRBJ2-7; TRBD2 is a possible D gene (7 bases). Germline V lookup: CDR1 SGHVS, CDR2 FQNEAQ. The V and J ends lost 8 bases and 7 bases respectively, with 27 bases between them. The CDR3 has 16 residues. The CDR3 bases are TGTGCCAGCCTTTTAGGGGGGGGAGCGAGGAGTTATGAGCAGTACTTC. It is translated as CASLLGGGARSYEQYF. Combining the CDR3 with reference TRBV7-8 and TRBJ2-7 gives the whole variable domain GAGVSQSPRYKVAKRGQDVALRCDPISGHVSLFWYQQALGQGPEFLTYFQNEAQLDKSGLPSDRFFAERPEGSVSTLKIQRTQQEDSAVYLCASLLGGGARSYEQYFGPGTRLTVT.

The V gene is TRBV5-1, the J gene TRBJ1-5, with D maybe TRBD1 (5 bases). Per the germline V gene, CDR1 is SGHRS and CDR2 is YFSETQ. V was cut by 4 bases and J by 1 base, with 12 bases left in between. This CDR3 comprises 15 residues. As DNA, the CDR3 is TGCGCCAGCAGCCCCACAGGTTTCAGCAATCAGCCCCAGCATTTT. Protein product: CASSPTGFSNQPQHF.

This clone appeared a single time. The sample carries other DNA sequences with the same CDR3. The chain recombines TRBV5-1 with TRBJ2-3; the D gene is possibly TRBD2 (5 bases). Germline V gives CDR1 SGHRS, CDR2 YFSETQ. The CDR3 contains 15 residues. The V gene lost 0 bases and the J gene lost 1 base, with 9 bases spanning the gap. The CDR3 sequence: CASSLAVSGTDTQYF. In DNA form, the CDR3 reads TGCGCCAGCAGCTTGGCGGTTAGCGGCACAGATACGCAGTATTTT.

As concerns this clone: Germline is not matched at one junction end, which may reflect a read error. The gene calls are TRBV5-1 and TRBJ1-1, with 11 bases matching TRBD1. Germline lookup yields CDR1 SGHRS and CDR2 YFSETQ. CDR3 length: 14 residues. This CDR3 reads CASSFPDRGREAFF. The DNA of the CDR3 is TGTGCCAGCAGCTTCCCGGACAGGGGGCGTGAAGCTTTCTTT.

The genes are TRBV7-2 and TRBJ1-5; D not certain. The V and J ends lost 0 bases and 5 bases respectively, with 11 bases between them. Germline V gene sequence: CDR1 SGHTA, CDR2 FQGNSA. This CDR3 has 15 amino acids. In DNA, the CDR3 is TGTGCCAGCAGCTTAGCCCAAGGAGGGTATCAGCCCCAGCATTTT. Translation gives CASSLAQGGYQPQHF.

V and J are TRBV4-3 and TRBJ2-1, with TRBD2 matching over 10 bases. The CDR3 is 21 residues long. Germline CDR1 and CDR2: LGHNA and YSLEER. The ends lost 0 bases at V and 0 bases at J; junction bases unmatched: 14. The CDR3 region has the DNA TGCGCCAGCAGCCAAGAATTAGCGGGGGGCCAATTTTCTAGCTCCTACAATGAGCAGTTCTTC. This translates into CASSQELAGGQFSSSYNEQFF.

This chain links TRBV7-2 with TRBJ2-7, with 7 bases fitting TRBD2. J was trimmed by 0 bases and V by 1 base; bases with no gene match: 9. The CDR3 is 17 amino acids. Per germline, CDR1 SGHTA and CDR2 FQGNSA. CDR3 nucleotides: TGTGCCAGCAGCTTAGTCCGGGCTAGCGGCAGCTCCTACGAGCAGTACTTC. Translation: CASSLVRASGSSYEQYF.

The chain recombines TRBV7-9 with TRBJ2-7; TRBD1 matches at 7 bases. The CDR3 spans 13 residues. The J segment lost 6 bases and the V segment lost 0 bases, leaving 2 bases of the junction unmatched. From germline, CDR1 is SEHNR and CDR2 FQNEAQ (reference sequence). CDR3: CASSLASGGEQYF. CDR3 bases: TGTGCCAGCAGCTTAGCGTCAGGGGGCGAGCAGTACTTC. The variable domain in full, with the rest retrieved from reference TRBV7-9 and TRBJ2-7, is DTGVSQNPRHKITKRGQNVTFRCDPISEHNRLYWYRQTLGQGPEFLTYFQNEAQLEKSRLLSDRFSAERPKGSFSTLEIQRTEQGDSAMYLCASSLASGGEQYFGPGTRLTVT.

This chain joins TRBV4-2 and TRBJ2-7, with D uncertain. The V and J ends lost 0 bases and 4 bases respectively, with 7 bases between them. CDR1 and CDR2 from the germline V gene are LGHNA and YNFKEQ. The CDR3 consists of 13 residues. The DNA for the CDR3 is TGTGCCAGCAGCCAAGATAGGAATTACGAGCAGTACTTC. Its translation is CASSQDRNYEQYF.

V is TRBV6-6 and J is TRBJ2-7; possibly TRBD2 for D (5 bases). The germline gives CDR1 MNHNY, CDR2 SVGAGI (reference sequence). The germline V and J ends were trimmed by 5 bases and 2 bases, with 16 bases remaining between them. The CDR3 contains 15 residues. As DNA, the CDR3 is TGTGCCAGCAGTACCCCTCTGCGGGCCACCTACGAGCAGTACTTC. Residues: CASSTPLRATYEQYF.

J is TRBJ2-1 and V is TRBV7-2; no definite D call. Germline V gene sequence: CDR1 SGHTA, CDR2 FQGNSA. V shed 1 base and J shed 10 bases, with 8 bases lying between them. The CDR3 consists of 12 residues. Here the CDR3 reads CASSLVADEQFF. CDR3 nucleotide sequence: TGTGCCAGCAGCTTAGTGGCGGACGAGCAGTTCTTC.

The rearrangement uses TRBV7-2 and TRBJ2-3; tentatively, D is TRBD1 or TRBD2 (5 bases each). CDR3 length: 16 residues. Trimming cost V 7 bases and J 2 bases, with 19 bases left between them. CDR1 and CDR2 from the germline V gene are SGHTA and FQGNSA. CDR3 nucleotide sequence: TGTGCCAGCACTCTCAATGGGGCCGGGGTCACAGATACGCAGTATTTT. Translation gives CASTLNGAGVTDTQYF.

V gene TRBV5-1 combines with J gene TRBJ2-3, with TRBD1 identical over 9 bases. V shed 7 bases and J 3 bases; nucleotides not matched to a gene: 6. From germline, CDR1 is SGHRS and CDR2 YFSETQ. The CDR3 extends over 14 amino acids. CDR3 nucleotides: TGCGCCAGCTTTCCGACAGGGGGGACAGATACGCAGTATTTT. It translates to CASFPTGGTDTQYF.

This clone was seen just once. The CDR3 DNA reads as TGTGCCACGGGACTAGCGCGGAATGAGCAGTTCTTC. It specifies CATGLARNEQFF. The rearrangement links TRBV5-6 to TRBJ2-1; 10 bases are shared with TRBD2. This CDR3 contains 12 residues. CDR1 and CDR2 from the germline V gene are SGHDT and YYEEEE. V was clipped by 9 bases and J by 7 bases; unmatched bases: 4. The full variable domain, its missing parts supplied by reference TRBV5-6 and TRBJ2-1, is DAGVTQSPTHLIKTRGQQVTLRCSPKSGHDTVSWYQQALGQGPQFIFQYYEEEERQRGNFPDRFSGHQFPNYSSELNVNALLLGDSALYLCATGLARNEQFFGPGTRLTVL.